The 10 T cell receptor beta chains reported below all come from one sample, sequenced in a study of T-cell memory formation after mild COVID-19. TCRdb reanalysed the 5' RACE reads using MiXCR and keeps one entry per CDR3 protein. The repertoire holds roughly 190,000 distinct CDR3 sequences, with about 10% as singletons. Sequencing used PBMCs or a T cell subset sorted from them (not recorded which). Source of these receptors: a man aged 18 to 30 who had mild COVID-19 (a few samples of this study predate the infection). Cell type and time point are not known.

The V gene is TRBV4-1, the J gene TRBJ1-5; 11 bases agree with TRBD1. Germline V gives CDR1 MGHRA, CDR2 YSYEKL. This CDR3 has 16 amino acids. V dropped 4 bases and J dropped 3; count of bases not matched to a gene: 5. CDR3 residues: CASSRGQGGDNQPQHF. The CDR3 region has the DNA TGCGCCAGCAGCCGGGGACAGGGGGGTGACAATCAGCCCCAGCATTTT.

V is TRBV7-9 and J is TRBJ1-6, with TRBD1 identical over 7 bases. CDR3 length: 16 residues. After removal of 5 bases from V and 8 bases from J, the junction contained 12 bases not matched to a gene. Germline V gene sequence: CDR1 SEHNR, CDR2 FQNEAQ (reference sequence). The CDR3 loop reads CASSTHGGTVDSPLHF. CDR3 nucleotide sequence: TGTGCCAGCAGCACCCACGGGGGGACAGTGGATTCACCCCTCCACTTT.

The V and J genes are TRBV6-2 or TRBV6-3 and TRBJ1-2; 7 nucleotides line up with TRBD1. Per the germline V gene, CDR1 is MNHEY and CDR2 is SVGEGT. This CDR3 contains 12 residues. With V trimmed by 5 bases and J by 12 bases, 9 bases remained unmatched. The CDR3 loop reads CASSPPGQKNTF. CDR3 bases: TGTGCCAGCAGTCCTCCGGGACAGAAGAACACCTTC.

The DNA for the CDR3 is TGCAGTGCCCGTCCTCAAGATACGCAGTATTTT. Protein: CSARPQDTQYF. This chain joins TRBV20-1 and TRBJ2-3, with D unresolved. Germline loops: CDR1 DFQATT, CDR2 SNEGSKA (reference sequence). V shed 6 bases and J shed 5 bases, with 9 bases lying between them. CDR3 size: 11 residues.

The chain employs TRBV12-3 or TRBV12-4 and TRBJ2-1; the match to TRBD2 covers 13 bases. The CDR3 spans 18 residues. With 1 base clipped from V and 7 bases from J, the junction kept 10 bases outside the gene matches. This CDR3 reads CASSLVPGLAGAVNEQFF. As DNA, the CDR3 is TGTGCCAGCAGTTTAGTTCCCGGACTAGCGGGGGCGGTTAATGAGCAGTTCTTC.

This clonotype was recorded many times. The genes are TRBV2 and TRBJ2-3; D uncertain. The length of the CDR3 is 14 residues. Germline CDR1 reads SNHLY; CDR2 reads FYNNEI. V was shortened by 1 base and J by 1 base, with 6 bases between the two germline ends. The CDR3 spells CASSEDRGTDTQYF. DNA of the CDR3: TGTGCCAGCAGTGAAGACCGGGGCACAGATACGCAGTATTTT.

This chain joins TRBV30 and TRBJ2-7; D may be TRBD1 or TRBD2 (5 bases each). V lost 2 bases, J lost 3 bases, and 20 bases lay in between. Germline lookup yields CDR1 GTSNPN and CDR2 SVGIG (reference sequence). The CDR3 extends over 16 amino acids. The CDR3 spells CAWSIAGSPFFYEQYF. The CDR3 region has the DNA TGTGCCTGGAGTATAGCAGGGAGCCCTTTTTTCTACGAGCAGTACTTC.

This clonotype showed up just a few times. The chain has TRBV25-1 and TRBJ1-1, with 9 bases lining up with TRBD1. J was trimmed by 2 bases and V by 6 bases; bases with no gene match: 10. The CDR3 consists of 16 residues. CDR1 is MGHDK and CDR2 is SYGVNS in the germline V gene. CDR3 nucleotides: TGTGCCAGCAGACAAACCGGGACAGGGAAAAACACTGAAGCTTTCTTT. Encoded protein: CASRQTGTGKNTEAFF.

The genes are TRBV4-1 and TRBJ1-5; D is unresolved. Deletions cut 1 base from V and 2 bases from J, with 18 bases between. Germline lookup yields CDR1 MGHRA and CDR2 YSYEKL. The CDR3 consists of 18 residues. In nucleotides, the CDR3 is TGCGCCAGCAGCCAAGTTCCTCCAGGTTGGAATCGCAATCAGCCCCAGCATTTT. Protein sequence: CASSQVPPGWNRNQPQHF.

The rearrangement joins TRBV7-9 to TRBJ1-1; D ambiguous. The V gene lost 4 bases and the J gene lost 1 base, with 7 bases spanning the gap. This CDR3 is built from 13 residues. CDR1 and CDR2 from the germline V gene are SEHNR and FQNEAQ (reference sequence). The CDR3 bases are TGTGCCAGCAGCTCAGGAGGGAACACTGAAGCTTTCTTT. Protein: CASSSGGNTEAFF.